Listed here are 32 T cell receptor beta chains from one sample, sequenced in a study of T cells after posttransplantation cyclophosphamide. Method: immunoSEQ multiplex PCR; TCRdb's copy keeps in-frame clones and lacks some. Seen here are about 21,000 clones, 80% to 90% observed once, and the top ten hold 2% to 2.5%. Sampled 1 year posttransplant, controls received myeloablative marrow transplants, methotrexate and a calcineurin inhibitor. The specimen was PBMCs, collected approximately 360 days after allogeneic stem cell transplant with calcineurin inhibitor and methotrexate. These receptors were collected from a female patient in her 30s who received an allogeneic stem cell transplant from an unrelated donor, was CMV-positive, and had acute and chronic GVHD. Some T cells may possibly be graft donor cells.

V gene TRBV29-1 combines with J gene TRBJ1-2; 8 bases line up with TRBD1. The CDR3 totals 13 residues. J gave up 3 bases and V 6 bases, and 6 bases lay outside the gene matches. Germline CDR1 reads SQVTM; CDR2 reads ANQGSEA. CDR3 nucleotide sequence: TGCAGCGTGGCTAACAGGGGGGACTATGGCTACACCTTC. Protein product: CSVANRGDYGYTF.

The chain employs TRBV4-1 and TRBJ1-1; possibly TRBD1 for D (5 bases). The germline V and J ends were trimmed by 1 base and 6 bases, with 15 bases remaining between them. The CDR3 is 15 amino acids. The V gene's germline CDR1 is MGHRA and CDR2 YSYEKL. The CDR3 DNA reads as TGCGCCAGCAGCCAAGTCGCGGGACTGGGACCTGAAGCTTTCTTT. It codes for CASSQVAGLGPEAFF.

The rearrangement joins TRBV19 to TRBJ2-6; 8 bases agree with TRBD1. The germline gives CDR1 LNHDA, CDR2 SQIVND (reference sequence). The CDR3 is made up of 18 amino acids. The junction had 16 bases not matched to a gene; V was cut back by 11 bases and J by 1 base. CDR3: CAASISGGDWSGANVLTF. DNA for the CDR3: TGTGCCGCCTCGATCTCAGGGGGCGATTGGTCTGGGGCCAACGTCCTGACTTTC.

This chain joins TRBV28 and TRBJ1-5, with 9 bases matching TRBD1. The CDR3 extends over 15 amino acids. CDR1 and CDR2 (germline): MDHEN, SYDVKM. J gave up 3 bases and V 5 bases, and 5 bases lay outside the gene matches. Here the CDR3 reads CASSRDRGINQPQHF. The CDR3 bases are TGTGCCAGCAGTAGAGACAGGGGGATCAATCAGCCCCAGCATTTT.

This clone was detected once. The chain joins TRBV7-2 to TRBJ2-1; the D is unclear. Per the germline V gene, CDR1 is SGHTA and CDR2 is FQGNSA. V was cut by 3 bases and J by 10 bases, with 7 bases left in between. CDR3 size: 11 residues. The CDR3 reads CASSFTEEQFF. As DNA, the CDR3 is TGTGCCAGCAGCTTTACGGAGGAGCAGTTCTTC. The variable domain in full, with the rest retrieved from reference TRBV7-2 and TRBJ2-1, is GAGVSQSPSNKVTEKGKDVELRCDPISGHTALYWYRQSLGQGLEFLIYFQGNSAPDKSGLPSDRFSAERTGGSVSTLTIQRTQQEDSAVYLCASSFTEEQFFGPGTRLTVL.

The chain links TRBV13 to TRBJ2-1; TRBD2 matches 7 bases. The V segment lost 1 base and the J segment 7 bases; nucleotides outside the gene matches: 7. Germline lookup yields CDR1 PRHDT and CDR2 FYEKMQ (reference sequence). The CDR3 has 15 amino acids. Here the CDR3 reads CASSLAGAGVNEQFF. The CDR3 DNA reads TGTGCCAGCAGCTTAGCCGGGGCGGGAGTAAATGAGCAGTTCTTC.

This chain connects TRBV30 to TRBJ2-1; 7 bases are a match to TRBD2. The CDR3 spans 16 residues. V dropped 4 bases and J dropped 4; count of bases not matched to a gene: 13. Looked up from germline, CDR1 is GTSNPN and CDR2 is SVGIG (reference sequence). The CDR3 coding sequence is TGTGCCTGGAATAGGCTGGGGGGGGGAAGATACAATGAGCAGTTCTTC. Protein sequence: CAWNRLGGGRYNEQFF.

In this sample, this clone turned up once. The chain has TRBV7-6 and TRBJ2-1; D gene ambiguous. The CDR3 totals 13 residues. The V and J ends lost 3 bases and 2 bases respectively, with 5 bases between them. Germline CDR1 SGHVS, CDR2 FNYEAQ. CDR3 loop: CASSFSTYNEQFF. The CDR3 DNA is TGTGCCAGCAGCTTCAGTACCTACAATGAGCAGTTCTTC.

V usage is TRBV11-2 and J usage is TRBJ2-1; 8 bases are shared with TRBD2. The V gene end was trimmed by 5 bases and the J gene end by 6 bases; junction bases not matched to a gene: 21. From germline, CDR1 is SGHAT and CDR2 FQNNGV. CDR3 length equals 19 residues. CDR3 coding DNA: TGTGCCAGCAGCCCAAGATTTAGAGGGTCGACTAGCGAATCCAATGAGCAGTTCTTC. Translating gives CASSPRFRGSTSESNEQFF. The complete variable domain, with remaining parts taken from reference TRBV11-2 and TRBJ2-1, reads EAGVAQSPRYKIIEKRQSVAFWCNPISGHATLYWYQQILGQGPKLLIQFQNNGVVDDSQLPKDRFSAERLKGVDSTLKIQPAKLEDSAVYLCASSPRFRGSTSESNEQFFGPGTRLTVL.

This CDR3 is CAISEPAGGSTDTQYF. For the CDR3, the DNA is TGTGCCATCAGCGAGCCAGCGGGGGGTAGCACAGATACGCAGTATTTT. V and J are TRBV10-3 and TRBJ2-3; 9 nucleotides agree with TRBD2. This CDR3 is 16 amino acids long. Looked up from germline, CDR1 is ENHRY and CDR2 is SYGVKD. J gave up 0 bases and V 6 bases, and 7 bases lay outside the gene matches.

The chain combines TRBV4-1 with TRBJ1-5, with TRBD1 as a possible D gene (5 bases). Germline V CDR1 and CDR2: MGHRA, YSYEKL. The CDR3 covers 13 residues. V lost 4 bases and J 4 bases, leaving 8 bases between the germline ends. CDR3 residues: CASSRGENQPQHF. The CDR3 DNA follows: TGCGCCAGCAGCCGGGGGGAAAATCAGCCCCAGCATTTT.

The chain couples TRBV5-1 to TRBJ1-4; D is unresolved. Trimming left V 5 bases short and J 8 bases short, with 16 bases between. Germline CDR1 SGHRS, CDR2 YFSETQ. This CDR3 comprises 14 residues. The CDR3 here is CASRDSNAGEKLFF. CDR3 sequence (DNA): TGCGCCAGCAGAGACTCGAACGCTGGGGAAAAACTGTTTTTT.

The chain recombines TRBV6-5 with TRBJ2-1; D gene ambiguous. The germline V gene encodes CDR1 MNHEY and CDR2 SVGAGI. The CDR3 is 12 amino acids. Trimming cost V 4 bases and J 7 bases, with 8 bases left between them. CDR3 in DNA: TGTGCCAGCAGTTTTACCGGGAATGAGCAGTTCTTC. It yields the protein CASSFTGNEQFF.

The chain is built from TRBV14 and TRBJ1-1; no definite D call. The V gene's germline CDR1 is SGHDN and CDR2 FVKESK. Trimming took off 2 bases at V and 2 bases at J, with 18 bases between the two ends. This CDR3 has 17 amino acids. CDR3 region: CASSQRPTRVVNTEAFF. The CDR3 coding sequence is TGTGCCAGCAGCCAAAGACCTACGAGGGTAGTAAACACTGAAGCTTTCTTT.

As concerns this clone: At one of its ends the junction is not consistent with the germline gene, which may arise from a read error. The V call is TRBV5-1, the J call TRBJ2-7; 11 nucleotides align to TRBD2. The germline V gene encodes CDR1 SGHRS and CDR2 YFSETQ. The length of the CDR3 is 16 residues. The CDR3 region is CASSWMGTSGSYEQYF. CDR3 DNA: TGTGCCAGCAGCTGGATGGGGACTAGCGGCTCCTACGAGCAGTACTTC.

V usage is TRBV27 and J usage is TRBJ1-6, with D unclear. CDR3 length: 15 residues. V was shortened by 1 base and J by 3 bases, with 7 bases between the two germline ends. Germline V gives CDR1 MNHEY, CDR2 SMNVEV (reference sequence). The CDR3: CASSLFPGYNSPLHF. The CDR3 DNA is TGTGCCAGCAGTTTATTTCCAGGCTATAATTCACCCCTCCACTTT.

The chain recombines TRBV5-1 with TRBJ2-7, with D maybe TRBD1 (6 bases). Germline lookup yields CDR1 SGHRS and CDR2 YFSETQ. The V and J ends lost 0 bases and 2 bases respectively, with 9 bases between them. The length of the CDR3 is 14 residues. CDR3 residues: CASSLVQGPYEQYF. For the CDR3, the DNA is TGCGCCAGCAGCTTGGTTCAGGGGCCCTACGAGCAGTACTTC.

The chain uses TRBV28 and TRBJ2-7; no reliable D call. Trimming removed 3 bases at V and 1 base at J, with 13 bases between. The CDR3 runs 15 residues. From germline, CDR1 is MDHEN and CDR2 SYDVKM. CDR3 sequence (DNA): TGTGCCAGCAGTTTGTTCGCAGGCGAGTCCTACGAGCAGTACTTC. Translated: CASSLFAGESYEQYF. Full variable domain (outside the CDR3, taken from reference TRBV28 and TRBJ2-7): DVKVTQSSRYLVKRTGEKVFLECVQDMDHENMFWYRQDPGLGLRLIYFSYDVKMKEKGDIPEGYSVSREKKERFSLILESASTNQTSMYLCASSLFAGESYEQYFGPGTRLTVT.

The chain joins TRBV6-5 to TRBJ2-3, with 7 bases matching TRBD2. The CDR3 covers 16 residues. From germline, CDR1 is MNHEY and CDR2 SVGAGI. The trim removed 0 bases at V and 4 bases at J, leaving 7 bases unmatched. CDR3 sequence (DNA): TGTGCCAGCAGTTACTCGACTAGCTTTACCCCAGATACGCAGTATTTT. Amino acid sequence: CASSYSTSFTPDTQYF.

This clone came up once. V usage is TRBV9 and J usage is TRBJ2-5, with 8 nucleotides matching TRBD1. The CDR3 has 13 residues. Germline CDR1 reads SGDLS; CDR2 reads YYNGEE. Trimming cost V 8 bases and J 6 bases; bases outside gene matches: 9. CDR3 residues: CASSGGTPQTQYF. DNA of the CDR3: TGTGCCAGTTCAGGGGGCACGCCGCAGACCCAGTACTTC.

This chain links TRBV9 with TRBJ2-5, with D possibly being TRBD1 (5 bases). V lost 0 bases and J lost 6, with 12 bases in between. Germline-derived CDR1 and CDR2 are SGDLS and YYNGEE. CDR3 length: 14 residues. The CDR3 DNA follows: TGTGCCAGCAGCGTAGATTCAGGGAAGAAGACCCAGTACTTC. Translation gives CASSVDSGKKTQYF.

This chain links TRBV28 with TRBJ2-1, with D perhaps TRBD1 (6 bases). Trimming removed 5 bases at V and 2 bases at J, with 16 bases between. CDR3 length: 16 amino acids. Per the germline V gene, CDR1 is MDHEN and CDR2 is SYDVKM. The CDR3 DNA reads as TGTGCCAGCAGTGCCCTATACAGGGTTCCCTACAATGAGCAGTTCTTC. Its protein product is CASSALYRVPYNEQFF.

The table lists this clone with a few counts. V gene TRBV10-3 combines with J gene TRBJ1-2; D may be TRBD1 (5 bases). V was cut by 6 bases and J by 0 bases, with 17 bases left in between. CDR1 and CDR2 (germline): ENHRY, SYGVKD. CDR3 length: 16 amino acids. CDR3 in amino acids: CAIRAISQGSNYGYTF. The CDR3 nucleotides read TGTGCCATCAGAGCCATTTCCCAGGGATCTAACTATGGCTACACCTTC.

The CDR3 loop reads CASSLGGQYTGELFF. The CDR3 coding sequence is TGTGCCAGCAGCTTAGGGGGACAGTACACCGGGGAGCTGTTTTTT. This chain joins TRBV7-6 and TRBJ2-2, with TRBD1 matching over 7 bases. The CDR3 is 15 amino acids. Germline CDR1 is SGHVS and CDR2 is FNYEAQ. The trim removed 1 base at V and 3 bases at J, leaving 2 bases unmatched.

The gene calls are TRBV19 and TRBJ2-7; tentative D call: TRBD1 (5 bases). CDR1 and CDR2 (germline): LNHDA, SQIVND (reference sequence). The V end lost 1 base, the J end lost 5 bases, and 9 bases lay between the germline ends. The CDR3 extends over 13 amino acids. CDR3 nucleotide sequence: TGTGCCAGTAGTATAGCAGCCAGGGACGAGCAGTACTTC. It yields the protein CASSIAARDEQYF.

The rearrangement links TRBV30 to TRBJ2-7; D uncertain. The CDR3 sequence is 15 residues long. Germline loops: CDR1 GTSNPN, CDR2 SVGIG (reference sequence). The V end was cut by 0 bases, the J end by 0 bases, with 12 bases between. CDR3 coding DNA: TGTGCCTGGAGTGTACCACAGCAATACTCCTACGAGCAGTACTTC. The encoded protein is CAWSVPQQYSYEQYF.

J is TRBJ1-2 and V is TRBV30, with TRBD1 identical over 12 bases. CDR1 is GTSNPN and CDR2 is SVGIG in the germline V gene (reference sequence). CDR3 length: 15 amino acids. J was trimmed by 4 bases and V by 1 base; bases with no gene match: 4. The chain's CDR3 is CAWSGDRGPLYGYTF. DNA for the CDR3: TGTGCCTGGAGTGGGGACAGGGGGCCCCTCTATGGCTACACCTTC.

The CDR3 DNA reads as TGTGCCAGCAGTGGGGGCCTGGTACCCACTGAAGCTTTCTTT. As protein: CASSGGLVPTEAFF. V usage is TRBV28 and J usage is TRBJ1-1, with a tentative D call TRBD1 (6 bases). The germline V and J ends were trimmed by 5 bases and 4 bases, with 14 bases remaining between them. This CDR3 spans 14 amino acids. Per germline, CDR1 MDHEN and CDR2 SYDVKM.

The chain has TRBV29-1 and TRBJ2-5, with 7 bases lining up with TRBD1. In germline, CDR1 is SQVTM, CDR2 ANQGSEA. The trim removed 7 bases at V and 4 bases at J, leaving 6 bases unmatched. The CDR3 totals 12 residues. CDR3 protein: CSAMTGSETQYF. The CDR3 nucleotides are TGCAGCGCGATGACAGGGTCAGAGACCCAGTACTTC. Variable domain in full (rest from reference TRBV29-1 and TRBJ2-5): SAVISQKPSRDICQRGTSLTIQCQVDSQVTMMFWYRQQPGQSLTLIATANQGSEATYESGFVIDKFPISRPNLTFSTLTVSNMSPEDSSIYLCSAMTGSETQYFGPGTRLLVL.

This clone was picked up a small number of times. V usage is TRBV19 and J usage is TRBJ2-7, with D maybe TRBD1 (6 bases). CDR3 length equals 14 residues. Germline lookup yields CDR1 LNHDA and CDR2 SQIVND (reference sequence). Trimming took 3 bases from V and 3 from J, leaving 12 bases between them. This CDR3 is CASSIYRELYEQYF. For the CDR3, the DNA is TGTGCCAGTAGTATTTACAGGGAACTCTACGAGCAGTACTTC.

The chain carries TRBV7-2 and TRBJ1-1; no clear D gene. Trimming pared 1 base from V and 0 bases from J, leaving 9 bases between. Germline V gives CDR1 SGHTA, CDR2 FQGNSA. This CDR3 region has 15 residues. CDR3 DNA: TGTGCCAGCAGCTTAGGGGCGATATTGAACACTGAAGCTTTCTTT. It encodes CASSLGAILNTEAFF.

J is TRBJ1-1 and V is TRBV13; D is ambiguous. This CDR3 is built from 11 residues. CDR1 and CDR2 from the germline V gene are PRHDT and FYEKMQ (reference sequence). V lost 0 bases, J lost 7 bases, and 3 bases lay in between. CDR3 region: CASSLGSEAFF. CDR3 nucleotides: TGTGCCAGCAGCTTAGGCAGTGAAGCTTTCTTT.